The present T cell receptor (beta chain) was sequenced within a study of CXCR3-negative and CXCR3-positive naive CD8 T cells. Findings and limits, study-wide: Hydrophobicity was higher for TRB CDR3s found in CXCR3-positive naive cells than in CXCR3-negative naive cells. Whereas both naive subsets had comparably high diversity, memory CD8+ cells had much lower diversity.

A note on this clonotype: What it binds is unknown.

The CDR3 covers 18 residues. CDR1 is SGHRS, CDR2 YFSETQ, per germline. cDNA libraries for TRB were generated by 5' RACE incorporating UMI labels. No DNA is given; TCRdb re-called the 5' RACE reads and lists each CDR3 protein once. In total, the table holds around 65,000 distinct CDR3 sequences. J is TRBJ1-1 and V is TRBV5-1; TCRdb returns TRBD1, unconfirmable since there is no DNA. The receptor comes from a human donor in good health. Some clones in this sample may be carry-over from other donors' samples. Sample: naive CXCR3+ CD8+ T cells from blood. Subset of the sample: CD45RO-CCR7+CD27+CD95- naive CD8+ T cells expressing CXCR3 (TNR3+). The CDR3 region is CASSRNPGQGAMNTEAFF.